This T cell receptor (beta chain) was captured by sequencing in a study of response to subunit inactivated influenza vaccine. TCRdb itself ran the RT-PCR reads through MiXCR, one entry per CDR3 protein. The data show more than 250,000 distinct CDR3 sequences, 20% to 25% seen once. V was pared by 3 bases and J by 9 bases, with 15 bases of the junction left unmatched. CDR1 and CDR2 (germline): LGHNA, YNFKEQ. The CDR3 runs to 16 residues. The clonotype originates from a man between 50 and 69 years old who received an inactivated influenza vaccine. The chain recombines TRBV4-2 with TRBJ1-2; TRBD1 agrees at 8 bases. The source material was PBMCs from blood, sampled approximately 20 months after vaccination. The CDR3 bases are TGTGCCAGCAGCCACGGGCAAAGGACAGGGAAAAGGAGCTACACCTTC. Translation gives CASSHGQRTGKRSYTF.